This T cell receptor (beta chain) stems from a study of PD-L1 blockade in urothelial cancer. Overall study context: Patients' histories included 0 to 3 prior chemotherapy regimens.

Time point described: pretreatment peripheral blood. The repertoire was sequenced with immunoSEQ multiplex PCR; TCRdb's copy has only in-frame clones and lacks some. Of 70,000 to 95,000 clones in the sample, around 84% are singletons; the top ten hold 2% to 2.5%. Sequencing was performed on PBMCs, taken around atezolizumab (anti-PD-L1) treatment. This TCR came from a man in his fifties or sixties with urothelial cancer.

The CDR3 here is CASSYLEDTGELFF. The CDR3 nucleotides read TGCGCCAGCAGTTATCTGGAGGACACCGGGGAGCTGTTTTTT. This chain joins TRBV5-1 and TRBJ2-2; D is possibly TRBD2 (5 bases). V was clipped by 5 bases and J by 3 bases, with 11 bases between them. Germline values: CDR1 SGHRS, CDR2 YFSETQ. This CDR3 has 14 residues.